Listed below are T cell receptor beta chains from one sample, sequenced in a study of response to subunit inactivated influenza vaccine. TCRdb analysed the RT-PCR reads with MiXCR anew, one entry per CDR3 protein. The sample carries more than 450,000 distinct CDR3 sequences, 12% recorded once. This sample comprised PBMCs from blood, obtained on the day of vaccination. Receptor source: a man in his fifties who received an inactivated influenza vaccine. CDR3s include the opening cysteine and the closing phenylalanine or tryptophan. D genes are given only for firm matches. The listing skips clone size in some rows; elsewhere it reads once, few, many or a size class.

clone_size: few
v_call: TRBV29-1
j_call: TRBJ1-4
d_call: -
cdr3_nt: TGCAGCGTCGCTCCGGGACAAATTGCGGCCGGTAGGGAAAAACTGTTTTTT
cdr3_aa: CSVAPGQIAAGREKLFF

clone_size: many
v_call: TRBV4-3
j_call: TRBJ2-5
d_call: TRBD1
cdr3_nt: TGCGCCAGCAGCCAAGACGGGACAGGGAAAGAGACCCAGTACTTC
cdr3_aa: CASSQDGTGKETQYF

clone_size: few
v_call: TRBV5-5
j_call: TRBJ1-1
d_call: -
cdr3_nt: TGTGCCAGCAGCTTGTCCACAGATTTTTTTTACATGAACACTGAAGCTTTCTTT
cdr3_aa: CASSLSTDFFYMNTEAFF

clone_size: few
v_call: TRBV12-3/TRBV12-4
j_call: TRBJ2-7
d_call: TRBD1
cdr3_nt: TGTGCCAGCAGTTTCGGACCTCCCGGGACAGGGCTCGAGCAGTACTTC
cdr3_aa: CASSFGPPGTGLEQYF

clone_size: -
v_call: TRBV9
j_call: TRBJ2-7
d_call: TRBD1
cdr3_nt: TGTGCCAGCAGCGTAGGAAACAGGGGCTCCTACGAGCAGTACTTC
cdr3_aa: CASSVGNRGSYEQYF

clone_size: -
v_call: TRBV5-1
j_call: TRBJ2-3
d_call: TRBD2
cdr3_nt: TGCGCCAGCAGCACCGGACTAGCGGGGGGGTCTAGCACAGATACGCAGTATTTT
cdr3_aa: CASSTGLAGGSSTDTQYF

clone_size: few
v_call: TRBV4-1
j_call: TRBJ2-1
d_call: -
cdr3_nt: TGCGCCAGCAGCCAAGAATCAGGTTCGAGCTCCTACAATGAGCAGTTCTTC
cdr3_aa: CASSQESGSSSYNEQFF

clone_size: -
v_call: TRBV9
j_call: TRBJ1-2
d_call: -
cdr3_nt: TGTGCCAGCAGCGCAGAGGACACATACTATGGCTACACCTTC
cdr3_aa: CASSAEDTYYGYTF

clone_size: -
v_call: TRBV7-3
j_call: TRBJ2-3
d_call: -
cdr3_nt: TGTGCCAGCAGCTCCGTCCCTGCCCGGGCAACAGATACGCAGTATTTT
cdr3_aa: CASSSVPARATDTQYF

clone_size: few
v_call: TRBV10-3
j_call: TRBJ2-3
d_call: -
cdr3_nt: TGTGCCATCAGTGAGGTAATTGGGGCGACAGATACGCAGTATTTT
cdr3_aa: CAISEVIGATDTQYF

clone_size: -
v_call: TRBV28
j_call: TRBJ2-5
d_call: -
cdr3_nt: TGTGCCAGCAGTGAATATGGACGGACCAACCAAGAGACCCAGTACTTC
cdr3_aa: CASSEYGRTNQETQYF

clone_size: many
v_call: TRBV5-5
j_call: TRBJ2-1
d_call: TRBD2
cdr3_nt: TGTGCCAGCAGCGGGGGACTAGCGGGAGTACCCCCCTACAATGAGCAGTTCTTC
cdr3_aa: CASSGGLAGVPPYNEQFF

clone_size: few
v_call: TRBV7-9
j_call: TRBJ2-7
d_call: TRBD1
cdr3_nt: TGTGCCAGCAGCCATTCACGACGGACAGGGACCCACGAGCAGTACTTC
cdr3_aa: CASSHSRRTGTHEQYF

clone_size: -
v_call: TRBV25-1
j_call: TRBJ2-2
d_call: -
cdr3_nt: TGTGCCAGCAGTAGCTTGCAGGGGCCGAACACCGGGGAGCTGTTTTTT
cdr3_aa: CASSSLQGPNTGELFF

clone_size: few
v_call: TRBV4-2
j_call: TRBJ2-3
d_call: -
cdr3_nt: TGTGCCAGCCCAGCCACCCAAGAAGGACCAGATACGCAGTATTTT
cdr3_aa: CASPATQEGPDTQYF

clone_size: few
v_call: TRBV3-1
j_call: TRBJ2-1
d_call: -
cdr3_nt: TGTGCCAGCAGCCAGGTGGATCAGTTCTTC
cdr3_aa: CASSQVDQFF

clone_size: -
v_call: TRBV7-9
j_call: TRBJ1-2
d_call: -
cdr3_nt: TGTGCCAGCAGCTTAGCGAGGAGAGATGGCTATGGCTACACCTTC
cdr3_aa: CASSLARRDGYGYTF

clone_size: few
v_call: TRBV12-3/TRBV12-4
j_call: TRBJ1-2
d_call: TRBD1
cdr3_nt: TGTGCCAGCAAGCCGGGACAGGAGAACTATGGCTACACCTTC
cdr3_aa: CASKPGQENYGYTF

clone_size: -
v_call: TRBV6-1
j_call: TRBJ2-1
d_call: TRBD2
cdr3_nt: TGTGCCAGCAGACCGGGACTAGCGAACGATGAGCAGTTCTTC
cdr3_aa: CASRPGLANDEQFF

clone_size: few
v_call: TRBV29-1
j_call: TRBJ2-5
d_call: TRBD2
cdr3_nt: TGCAGCGTTGAAAGGCTAGCGGGAGGGGAGACCCAGTACTTC
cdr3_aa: CSVERLAGGETQYF

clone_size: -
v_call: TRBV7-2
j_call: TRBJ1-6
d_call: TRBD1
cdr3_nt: TGTGCCAGCAGCTTCGGGACAGGGGCGTGGGGAACCCTCCACTTT
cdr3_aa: CASSFGTGAWGTLHF

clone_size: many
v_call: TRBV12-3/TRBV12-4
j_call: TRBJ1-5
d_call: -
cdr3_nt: TGTGCCAGCAGTTTAGGGGGAGTCGGCAATCAGCCCCAGCATTTT
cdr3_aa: CASSLGGVGNQPQHF

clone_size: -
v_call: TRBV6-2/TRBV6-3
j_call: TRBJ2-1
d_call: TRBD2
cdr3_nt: TGTGCCAGCAGCTTAGCGGGAGCTTTTGAGCAGTTCTTC
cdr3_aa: CASSLAGAFEQFF

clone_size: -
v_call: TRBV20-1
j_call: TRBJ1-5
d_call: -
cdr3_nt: TGCAGTGCTAAGAGACAGGCCCAACCATTAAATAATCAGCCCCAGCATTTT
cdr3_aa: CSAKRQAQPLNNQPQHF

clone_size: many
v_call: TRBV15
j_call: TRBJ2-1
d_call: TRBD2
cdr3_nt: TGTGCCACCAGCAGAGAGGCGGGAGGGATTAATGAGCAGTTCTTC
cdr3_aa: CATSREAGGINEQFF

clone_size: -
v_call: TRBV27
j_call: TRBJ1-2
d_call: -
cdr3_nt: TGTGCCAGCAGTTCCGACAGGAGGCTATCCCATGGCTACACCTTC
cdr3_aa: CASSSDRRLSHGYTF

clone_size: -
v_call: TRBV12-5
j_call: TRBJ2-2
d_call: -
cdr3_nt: TGTGCTAGTGGTTTTAGGTCCGGGGAGCTGTTTTTT
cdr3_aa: CASGFRSGELFF

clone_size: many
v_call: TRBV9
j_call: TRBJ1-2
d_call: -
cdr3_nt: TGTGCCAGCAGCGTAGGTTCTTCCTATGGCTACACCTTC
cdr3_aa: CASSVGSSYGYTF

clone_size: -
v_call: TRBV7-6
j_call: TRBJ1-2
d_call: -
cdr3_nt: TGTGCCAGCAGCTTAGGTGCCAGGACTAACTATGGCTACACCTTC
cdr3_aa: CASSLGARTNYGYTF

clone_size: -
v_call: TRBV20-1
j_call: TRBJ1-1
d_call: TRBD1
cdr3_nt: TGCAGTGCTAGAGATAACGGGCAGGGGGTCACTGAAGCTTTCTTT
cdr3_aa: CSARDNGQGVTEAFF

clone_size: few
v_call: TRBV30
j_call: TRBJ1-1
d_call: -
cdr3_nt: TGTGCCTGGGCACTACGGCACACTGAAGCTTTCTTT
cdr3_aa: CAWALRHTEAFF

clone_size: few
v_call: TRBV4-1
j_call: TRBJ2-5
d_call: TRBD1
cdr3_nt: TGCGCCAGCAGCCAAGAACAGGGGGAGACCCAGTACTTC
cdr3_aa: CASSQEQGETQYF

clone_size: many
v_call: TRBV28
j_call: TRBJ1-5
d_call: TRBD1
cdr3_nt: TGTGCCAGCAGAAATGGACAGGGGGGCGGTCAGCCCCAGCATTTT
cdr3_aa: CASRNGQGGGQPQHF

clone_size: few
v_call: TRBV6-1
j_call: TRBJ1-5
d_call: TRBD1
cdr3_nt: TGTGCCAGCAGTACAGGGGTAAATAGCAATCAGCCCCAGCATTTT
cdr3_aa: CASSTGVNSNQPQHF

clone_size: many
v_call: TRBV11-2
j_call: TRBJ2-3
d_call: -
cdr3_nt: TGTGCCAGCCGACGCACAGATACGCAGTATTTT
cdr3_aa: CASRRTDTQYF

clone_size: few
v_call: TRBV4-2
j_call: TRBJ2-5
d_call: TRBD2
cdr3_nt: TGTGCCAGCAGCCAAGATCTGACGGGGGGAGAGACCCAGTACTTC
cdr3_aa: CASSQDLTGGETQYF

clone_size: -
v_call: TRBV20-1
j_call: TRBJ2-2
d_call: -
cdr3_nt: TGCAGTGCTCGGGACCTTAACACCGGGGAGCTGTTTTTT
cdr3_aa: CSARDLNTGELFF

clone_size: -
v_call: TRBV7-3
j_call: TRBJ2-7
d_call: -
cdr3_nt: TGTGCCAGCAGCACTTTGACTAGATCCCAGGACGAGCAGTACTTC
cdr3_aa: CASSTLTRSQDEQYF

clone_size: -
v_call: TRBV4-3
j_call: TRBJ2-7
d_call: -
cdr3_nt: TGCGCCAGCAGCCCTTCTTCTTCCTACTACGAGCAGTACTTC
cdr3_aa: CASSPSSSYYEQYF

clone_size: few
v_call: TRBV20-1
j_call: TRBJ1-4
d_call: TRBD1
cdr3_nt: TGCAGTGTGGGACAGGGTGCAACTAATGAAAAACTGTTTTTT
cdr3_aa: CSVGQGATNEKLFF

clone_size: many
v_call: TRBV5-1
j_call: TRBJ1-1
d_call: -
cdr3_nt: TGCGCCAGCAGCTTGAGTGGGAGGGATTCTGAAGCTTTCTTT
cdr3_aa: CASSLSGRDSEAFF

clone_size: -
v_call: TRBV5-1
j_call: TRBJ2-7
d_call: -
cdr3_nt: TGCGCCAGCAGCACCCGGGACACATACGACGAGCAGTACTTC
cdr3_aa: CASSTRDTYDEQYF

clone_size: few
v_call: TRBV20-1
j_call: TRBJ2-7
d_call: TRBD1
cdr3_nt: TGCAGTGCTAGGAGAGAGTTCGGGACAGTCCCCTACGAGCAGTACTTC
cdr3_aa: CSARREFGTVPYEQYF

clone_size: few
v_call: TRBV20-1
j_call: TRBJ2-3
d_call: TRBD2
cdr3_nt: TGCAGTGCTACCGGGACTAGCATACCAGATACGCAGTATTTT
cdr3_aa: CSATGTSIPDTQYF

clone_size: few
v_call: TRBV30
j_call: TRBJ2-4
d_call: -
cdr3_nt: TGTGCCTGGAGTGTCGGACAGCTAGCCAAAAACATTCAGTACTTC
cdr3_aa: CAWSVGQLAKNIQYF

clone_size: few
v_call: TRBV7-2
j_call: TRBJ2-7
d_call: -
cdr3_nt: TGTGCCAGCAGCAAGACAGCTTATTCCTACGAGCAGTACTTC
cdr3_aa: CASSKTAYSYEQYF

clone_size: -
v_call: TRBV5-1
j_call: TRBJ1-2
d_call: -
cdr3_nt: TGCGCCAGCAGTCAAGGACTCTCCTATGGCTACACCTTC
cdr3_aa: CASSQGLSYGYTF

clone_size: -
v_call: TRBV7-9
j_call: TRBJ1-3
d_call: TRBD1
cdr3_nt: TGTGCCAGCAGCGTGGGACAGAGACTCTCTGGAAACACCATATATTTT
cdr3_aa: CASSVGQRLSGNTIYF

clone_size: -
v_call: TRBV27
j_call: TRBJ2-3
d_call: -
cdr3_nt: TGTGCCAGCAGTCCGGGACCTCCTTCTCTCACAGATACGCAGTATTTT
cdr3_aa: CASSPGPPSLTDTQYF

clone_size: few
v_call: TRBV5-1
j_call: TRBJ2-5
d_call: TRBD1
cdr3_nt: TGCGCCAGCAGCTTGGCGGGACAGCCGTTCTATCCGTCCCAGTACTTC
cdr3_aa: CASSLAGQPFYPSQYF

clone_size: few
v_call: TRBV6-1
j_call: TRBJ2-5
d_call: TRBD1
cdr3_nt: TGTGCCAGCAGCCAAACAGGGGGCGGCGGTGAGACCCAGTACTTC
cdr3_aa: CASSQTGGGGETQYF

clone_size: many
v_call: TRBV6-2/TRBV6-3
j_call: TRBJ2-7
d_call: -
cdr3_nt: TGTGCCAGCAGTTACGCCACTGGCTACGAGCAGTACTTC
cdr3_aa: CASSYATGYEQYF

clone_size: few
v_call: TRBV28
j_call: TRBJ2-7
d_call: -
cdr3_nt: TGTGCCAGCAGTTTACTCAGCGAGCAGTACTTC
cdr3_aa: CASSLLSEQYF

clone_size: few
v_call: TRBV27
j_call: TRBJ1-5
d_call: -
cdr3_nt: TGTGCCAGCAGTAGGCTAAGCAATCAGCCCCAGCATTTT
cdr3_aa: CASSRLSNQPQHF

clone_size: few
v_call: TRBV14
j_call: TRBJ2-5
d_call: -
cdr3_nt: TGTGCCAGCAGCCAAATGCTCCCGCCTCAAGAGACCCAGTACTTC
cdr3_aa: CASSQMLPPQETQYF

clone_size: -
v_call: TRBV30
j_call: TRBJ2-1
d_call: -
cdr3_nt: TGTGCCTGGAGTGGGGGACCCTACAATGAGCAGTTCTTC
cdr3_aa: CAWSGGPYNEQFF

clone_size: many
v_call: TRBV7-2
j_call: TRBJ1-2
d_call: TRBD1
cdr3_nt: TGTGCCAGCAGCCAGGTTCCGGGACAGATTGCCAACTATGGCTACACCTTC
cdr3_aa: CASSQVPGQIANYGYTF

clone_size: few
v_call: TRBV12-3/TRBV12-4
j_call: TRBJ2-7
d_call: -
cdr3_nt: TGTGCCAGCAGTTTTTCCAGCAATTACGAGCAGTACTTC
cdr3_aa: CASSFSSNYEQYF

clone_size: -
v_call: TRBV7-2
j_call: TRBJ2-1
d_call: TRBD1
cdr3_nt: TGTGCCAGCAGCATCGGGACAGGGGGAAATGAGCAGTTCTTC
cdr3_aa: CASSIGTGGNEQFF